The 5 T cell receptor beta chains below come from one sample, sequenced in a study of identical twins. One entry per CDR3 protein, called by TCRdb with MiXCR from the 5' RACE reads. The table has about 490,000 distinct CDR3 sequences, roughly 15% seen once. This same sample was also part of a study on yellow fever vaccine responses in identical twins.

Material: CD4+ T cells sorted from blood. These TCRs come from a woman under 30 in good health.

This clonotype was seen only a few times. V and J are TRBV5-1 and TRBJ1-4; tentatively, D is TRBD1 (5 bases). V gave up 4 bases and J gave up 7 bases, with 17 bases separating them. The germline V gene encodes CDR1 SGHRS and CDR2 YFSETQ. The length of the CDR3 is 15 residues. The CDR3 region has the DNA TGCGCCAGCAGCACAAGCGACAGCGCCGGTGAAAAACTGTTTTTT. Encoded protein: CASSTSDSAGEKLFF.

V and J are TRBV20-1 and TRBJ2-1; 14 bases line up with TRBD2. This CDR3 has 18 residues. Germline V lookup: CDR1 DFQATT, CDR2 SNEGSKA (reference sequence). Trimming at V came to 3 bases and at J to 1 base, leaving 8 bases not matched to a gene. CDR3 bases: TGCAGTGCTAGGAAGACTAGCGGGAGGGTTTTTTCCTACAATGAGCAGTTCTTC. This codes for CSARKTSGRVFSYNEQFF.

In its sample, this clonotype was seen a few times. The chain employs TRBV20-1 and TRBJ1-2, with 8 bases that match TRBD1. The CDR3 has 12 amino acids. The germline V gene has CDR1 DFQATT and CDR2 SNEGSKA (reference sequence). The ends lost 6 bases at V and 8 bases at J; junction bases unmatched: 8. The chain's CDR3 is CSANDRGEGYTF. The CDR3 DNA sequence: TGCAGTGCCAACGACAGGGGCGAAGGCTACACCTTC.

This rearrangement joins TRBV20-1 to TRBJ1-5; TRBD1 matches 8 bases. The V and J ends lost 2 bases and 6 bases, in that order; junction bases with no gene match: 3. CDR3 size: 13 residues. Germline V lookup: CDR1 DFQATT, CDR2 SNEGSKA (reference sequence). The CDR3 region has the DNA TGCAGTGCTAGACAGGGGGCGTTTCAGCCCCAGCATTTT. It yields the protein CSARQGAFQPQHF.

This clonotype was seen only a few times. The CDR3 reads CASSLSGGYPDTQYF. The CDR3 bases are TGCGCCAGCAGCCTTAGCGGGGGGTATCCAGATACGCAGTATTTT. V usage is TRBV5-1 and J usage is TRBJ2-3; 10 nucleotides line up with TRBD2. Trimming at V came to 4 bases and at J to 4 bases, leaving 6 bases not matched to a gene. This CDR3 has 15 residues. CDR1 SGHRS and CDR2 YFSETQ come from the germline V gene.